This entry is about one T cell receptor (beta chain). This entry is derived from a study of T cell changes during pregnancy in multiple sclerosis. Produced via immunoSEQ multiplex PCR; TCRdb's table is partial and in-frame only. The table has some 120,000 clones, roughly 90% seen once. The V gene end was trimmed by 8 bases and the J gene end by 3 bases; junction bases not matched to a gene: 3. CDR3 length equals 12 residues. Germline V gives CDR1 ENHRY, CDR2 SYGVKD. Sequencing used peripheral blood, obtained in the third trimester of pregnancy. This rearrangement joins TRBV10-3 to TRBJ1-2; 7 nucleotides line up with TRBD1. The receptor's source is a female donor with multiple sclerosis, enrolled in a pregnancy study. DNA of the CDR3: TGTGCCATCGCCGGACAGGACTATGGCTACACCTTC. Protein product: CAIAGQDYGYTF.